These 31 T cell receptor beta chains share one sample of origin, sequenced in a study of post-analysis software for immune sequencing data. TCR beta cDNA libraries had unique molecular identifiers. TCRdb called the PCR reads again in MiXCR, with one record for every CDR3 protein. This table has 650,000 to 850,000 distinct CDR3 sequences, 46% appearing once. These TCRs' antigens remain unknown. Broader study findings: Relative to controls, patients had about five TRBV segments at higher frequency, with TRBV5-6, TRBV5-1 and TRBV20-1 among these.

What was sequenced was blood. These receptors came from a girl aged 5-17 years with multiple sclerosis.

This clonotype was seen a few times. The V and J genes are TRBV27 and TRBJ2-5; no reliable D call. Germline V gene lookup returns CDR1 MNHEY and CDR2 SMNVEV (reference sequence). Trimming pared 0 bases from V and 2 bases from J, leaving 7 bases between. CDR3 length: 14 residues. In DNA, the CDR3 is TGTGCCAGCAGTTTATCGAAGGGTCAAGAGACCCAGTACTTC. It codes for CASSLSKGQETQYF.

This chain links TRBV20-1 with TRBJ1-6; D is possibly TRBD1 (5 bases). The germline CDR1 and CDR2 sequences are DFQATT and SNEGSKA (reference sequence). Deletions cut 4 bases from V and 5 bases from J, with 18 bases between. The CDR3 consists of 16 residues. CDR3 nucleotide sequence: TGCAGTGCTAACACGGGGGTGCCGAATAATAATTCACCCCTCCACTTT. Amino acid sequence: CSANTGVPNNNSPLHF.

V usage is TRBV2 and J usage is TRBJ2-1; D unresolved. V lost 2 bases and J 10 bases, leaving 6 bases between the germline ends. There are 11 residues in the CDR3. Per the germline V gene, CDR1 is SNHLY and CDR2 is FYNNEI. The CDR3 loop reads CASSETEEQFF. The CDR3 DNA follows: TGTGCCAGCAGTGAAACCGAAGAGCAGTTCTTC.

The chain joins TRBV21-1 to TRBJ2-1; the table gives TRBD1 as D, unverified against the DNA. TRBV21-1 is assigned pseudogene status. The CDR3 sequence is 16 residues long. CDR3 in amino acids: CASSKRNGTIYNEQFF. CDR3 nucleotide sequence: TGTGCCAGCAGCAAACGAAACGGGACGATCTACAATGAGCAGTTCTTC.

This clonotype has only a few counts. The chain has TRBV7-3 and TRBJ2-1; a weak D match, TRBD2 (5 bases). V lost 5 bases, J lost 4 bases, and 15 bases lay in between. CDR1 is SGHTA and CDR2 is FQGTGA in the germline V gene. The CDR3 spans 15 residues. The CDR3 spells CASSPGVRPYNEQFF. CDR3 bases: TGTGCCAGCAGCCCCGGGGTCCGGCCTTACAATGAGCAGTTCTTC.

This clonotype was seen more than once but under ten times. The chain carries TRBV12-3 or TRBV12-4 and TRBJ1-2; perhaps TRBD1 as D (5 bases). The CDR3 has 13 amino acids. Trimming left V 4 bases short and J 4 bases short, with 10 bases between. The CDR3 loop is CASSWDVGYGYTF. In DNA, the CDR3 is TGTGCCAGCAGTTGGGACGTGGGCTATGGCTACACCTTC.

The chain links TRBV5-1 to TRBJ1-4; the D is unclear. The V gene's germline CDR1 is SGHRS and CDR2 YFSETQ. V gave up 2 bases and J gave up 0 bases, with 8 bases separating them. The length of the CDR3 is 15 residues. CDR3: CASSFVGSTNEKLFF. CDR3 DNA sequence: TGCGCCAGCAGCTTCGTGGGCTCAACTAATGAAAAACTGTTTTTT.

The chain is built from TRBV20-1 and TRBJ2-1, with 12 positions matching TRBD2. The V segment lost 6 bases and the J segment 7 bases; nucleotides outside the gene matches: 13. The CDR3 is 16 residues long. From germline, CDR1 is DFQATT and CDR2 SNEGSKA (reference sequence). CDR3 sequence: CSAPAIASGRANEQFF. For the CDR3, the DNA is TGCAGTGCCCCCGCAATTGCTAGCGGGAGGGCAAATGAGCAGTTCTTC.

This clonotype appeared a few times. The chain is built from TRBV7-2 and TRBJ1-2; TRBD1 matches at 7 bases. The CDR3 has 16 residues. CDR1 SGHTA and CDR2 FQGNSA come from the germline V gene. V was clipped by 1 base and J by 0 bases; unmatched bases: 5. In DNA form, the CDR3 reads TGTGCCAGCAGCTTAGTGGTCAGGGGGGCTAACTATGGCTACACCTTC. Its translation: CASSLVVRGANYGYTF.

The rearrangement links TRBV6-6 to TRBJ2-7, with D possibly TRBD1 on 6 matching bases. The J call may not be correct, given that the DNA end is closer to TRBJ2-5. CDR1 MNHNY and CDR2 SVGAGI come from the germline V gene (reference sequence). CDR3 size: 14 residues. Here the CDR3 reads CASSYFRGLETQYF. CDR3 bases: TGTGCCAGCAGTTACTTTAGGGGGTTGGAGACCCAGTACTTC.

The chain has TRBV7-8 and TRBJ2-5, with 9 bases matching TRBD2. This CDR3 region has 18 residues. Germline trimming cut 4 bases from V and 11 bases from J; bases unmatched to any gene: 23. Germline V gene sequence: CDR1 SGHVS, CDR2 FQNEAQ. CDR3 in DNA: TGTGCCAGCAGCTGGGGGAGTTTGGCGGGAGGGTTGGAGGGTGAGCAGTACTTC. Translating gives CASSWGSLAGGLEGEQYF.

The genes are TRBV6-1 and TRBJ1-4; no clear D. CDR3 length equals 14 residues. Germline CDR1 is MNHNS and CDR2 is SASEGT. Deletions cut 7 bases from V and 0 bases from J, with 9 bases between. The CDR3 bases are TGTGCCAGCAAGAGCCTTACAACTAATGAAAAACTGTTTTTT. Translation gives CASKSLTTNEKLFF.

This chain joins TRBV7-2 and TRBJ2-1, with 7 bases matching TRBD2. The J segment lost 0 bases and the V segment lost 3 bases, leaving 8 bases of the junction unmatched. This CDR3 contains 17 residues. CDR1 SGHTA and CDR2 FQGNSA come from the germline V gene. This CDR3 is CASSLGLADLSYNEQFF. Written as DNA, the CDR3 is TGTGCCAGCAGCTTGGGCCTAGCGGACCTCTCCTACAATGAGCAGTTCTTC. Together with reference TRBV7-2 and TRBJ2-1, the CDR3 gives the full variable domain: GAGVSQSPSNKVTEKGKDVELRCDPISGHTALYWYRQSLGQGLEFLIYFQGNSAPDKSGLPSDRFSAERTGGSVSTLTIQRTQQEDSAVYLCASSLGLADLSYNEQFFGPGTRLTVL.

V usage is TRBV15 and J usage is TRBJ1-1; D is ambiguous. V gave up 8 bases and J gave up 0 bases, with 10 bases separating them. The CDR3 has 13 amino acids. CDR1 LNHNV and CDR2 YYDKDF come from the germline V gene (reference sequence). CDR3 loop: CATEAGLNTEAFF. The CDR3, as DNA: TGTGCCACCGAGGCAGGTTTGAACACTGAAGCTTTCTTT.

The CDR3 protein is CSARERLARLRGETQYF. For the CDR3, the DNA is TGCAGTGCTAGAGAAAGACTAGCGAGACTGCGTGGGGAGACCCAGTACTTC. The chain employs TRBV20-1 and TRBJ2-5; 8 bases are shared with TRBD2. This CDR3 region has 17 residues. CDR1 is DFQATT, CDR2 SNEGSKA, per germline (reference sequence). V gave up 0 bases and J gave up 5 bases; unmatched junction bases: 14.

There are a few counts of this clonotype. This chain links TRBV20-1 with TRBJ2-3; TRBD2 aligns across 9 bases. This CDR3 region has 12 residues. The V gene end was trimmed by 6 bases and the J gene end by 3 bases; junction bases not matched to a gene: 1. Germline lookup yields CDR1 DFQATT and CDR2 SNEGSKA (reference sequence). The CDR3 is CSAGLATDTQYF. The CDR3, as DNA: TGCAGTGCGGGACTAGCTACAGATACGCAGTATTTT.

This clonotype was seen a few times. The chain links TRBV4-1 to TRBJ2-1; TRBD2 matches 7 bases. The V and J ends lost 4 bases and 4 bases, in that order; junction bases with no gene match: 7. This CDR3 contains 15 residues. CDR1 is MGHRA, CDR2 YSYEKL, per germline. CDR3 residues: CASSPGEGRYNEQFF. CDR3 DNA: TGCGCCAGCAGCCCGGGGGAGGGTCGGTACAATGAGCAGTTCTTC.

This sequence joins TRBV4-3 and TRBJ2-5, with a weak D call TRBD1 (6 bases). The CDR3 runs 15 residues. Germline V CDR1 and CDR2: LGHNA, YSLEER. Between the trimmed V and J ends, which lost 0 bases and 5 bases, there was a span of 13 bases. Here the CDR3 DNA reads TGCGCCAGCAGCCAAGATTCCCAGGGGCGGGAGACCCAGTACTTC. Translated, it gives CASSQDSQGRETQYF.

About this clonotype: At one end, the junction sequence differs from germline, possibly due to a read error. The genes are TRBV11-2 and TRBJ2-1; TRBD2 matches at 8 bases. The CDR3 covers 18 residues. Germline V lookup: CDR1 SGHAT, CDR2 FQNNGV. The chain's CDR3 is CANSLGGMGLVLYNEQFF. The CDR3 coding sequence is TGTGCCAACAGCTTAGGAGGAATGGGACTAGTTCTGTACAATGAGCAGTTCTTC.

This clonotype was found a few times. The chain has TRBV25-1 and TRBJ2-7; unclear D gene. CDR1 is MGHDK and CDR2 is SYGVNS in the germline V gene. Between the trimmed V and J ends, which lost 5 bases and 7 bases, there was a span of 9 bases. The CDR3 is made up of 11 amino acids. The chain's CDR3 is CASSSPHEQYF. The CDR3 bases are TGTGCCAGCAGTTCTCCCCATGAGCAGTACTTC.

This clonotype was detected only a few times. This chain links TRBV12-3 or TRBV12-4 with TRBJ2-5; 7 bases are a match to TRBD1. The CDR3 spans 15 residues. Germline trimming cut 6 bases from V and 3 bases from J; bases unmatched to any gene: 10. The DNA of the CDR3 is TGTGCCAGCAGGGAGACAGGGACCAAGGAAGAGACCCAGTACTTC. Its translation: CASRETGTKEETQYF.

The J gene is TRBJ1-5, the V gene TRBV20-1, with D unclear. The CDR3 sequence is 14 residues long. CDR1 is DFQATT and CDR2 is SNEGSKA in the germline V gene (reference sequence). Trimming pared 5 bases from V and 2 bases from J, leaving 13 bases between. The CDR3 spells CSARIGRGNQPQHF. Here the CDR3 DNA reads TGCAGTGCTCGAATAGGTCGAGGCAATCAGCCCCAGCATTTT.

The rearrangement links TRBV29-1 to TRBJ2-7, with D perhaps matching TRBD1 (6 bases). This CDR3 is built from 13 residues. Germline V CDR1 and CDR2: SQVTM, ANQGSEA. V was shortened by 7 bases and J by 4 bases, with 17 bases between the two germline ends. The CDR3 loop reads CSAAQGLRYEQYF. CDR3 DNA sequence: TGCAGCGCCGCCCAGGGGCTCCGGTACGAGCAGTACTTC.

The chain combines TRBV4-1 with TRBJ1-2; D is ambiguous. CDR1 is MGHRA and CDR2 is YSYEKL in the germline V gene. The CDR3 is 14 amino acids. Trimming left V 0 bases short and J 0 bases short, with 5 bases between. The CDR3 DNA is TGCGCCAGCAGCCAAGAGCTACCTAACTATGGCTACACCTTC. It codes for CASSQELPNYGYTF.

The chain uses TRBV6-5 and TRBJ1-1; D remains unclear. The germline V gene has CDR1 MNHEY and CDR2 SVGAGI. V shed 6 bases and J shed 0 bases, with 8 bases lying between them. The CDR3 length is 13 residues. The CDR3 DNA reads TGTGCCAGCAGGGAAGTTATGAACACTGAAGCTTTCTTT. It yields the protein CASREVMNTEAFF.

This clonotype appeared a few times. This chain connects TRBV20-1 to TRBJ2-5, with 8 nucleotides matching TRBD2. V shed 3 bases, J shed 4 bases, and the junction held 13 bases outside the gene matches. Germline CDR1 DFQATT, CDR2 SNEGSKA (reference sequence). CDR3 length: 16 amino acids. CDR3 sequence: CSASPPAGGLLETQYF. In DNA form, the CDR3 reads TGCAGTGCTAGCCCCCCTGCGGGAGGACTCCTAGAGACCCAGTACTTC.

CDR3 DNA sequence: TGTGCCAGCAGCCACCCCTCCGGGATGGAGGGGTACGAGCAGTACTTC. Translating gives CASSHPSGMEGYEQYF. The rearrangement uses TRBV3-1 and TRBJ2-7, with a tentative D call TRBD2 (6 bases). Trimming shortened V by 3 bases and J by 4 bases, and 19 bases separated the two germline ends. CDR1 is LGHDT, CDR2 YNNKEL, per germline (reference sequence). The CDR3 runs to 16 residues.

The gene calls are TRBV9 and TRBJ2-1, with 8 bases aligning to TRBD2. This CDR3 has 16 residues. Looked up from germline, CDR1 is SGDLS and CDR2 is YYNGEE. V gave up 0 bases and J gave up 4 bases; unmatched junction bases: 6. The CDR3 DNA reads TGTGCCAGCAGCGTAGTGGGTAGCGGGATTTACAATGAGCAGTTCTTC. This gives the protein CASSVVGSGIYNEQFF. The entire variable domain, with the rest obtained from reference TRBV9 and TRBJ2-1, is as follows: DSGVTQTPKHLITATGQRVTLRCSPRSGDLSVYWYQQSLDQGLQFLIQYYNGEERAKGNILERFSAQQFPDLHSELNLSSLELGDSALYFCASSVVGSGIYNEQFFGPGTRLTVL.

The chain couples TRBV20-1 to TRBJ2-7; D gene unclear. This CDR3 contains 16 residues. V was pared by 0 bases and J by 7 bases, with 22 bases between. The germline V gene encodes CDR1 DFQATT and CDR2 SNEGSKA (reference sequence). CDR3 sequence: CSARDRAASHYNEQYF. CDR3 sequence (DNA): TGCAGTGCTAGAGATCGGGCGGCCTCACACTACAATGAGCAGTACTTC.

The chain carries TRBV15 and TRBJ2-3; perhaps D is TRBD1 or TRBD2 (6 bases each). The V gene's germline CDR1 is LNHNV and CDR2 YYDKDF (reference sequence). The CDR3 spans 16 residues. V was cut by 5 bases and J by 2 bases, with 17 bases left in between. The chain's CDR3 is CATSLGGQGNTDTQYF. CDR3 DNA sequence: TGTGCCACCAGCCTTGGAGGGCAGGGGAACACAGATACGCAGTATTTT.

J is TRBJ2-1 and V is TRBV20-1, with 11 positions matching TRBD2. The CDR3 has 13 amino acids. Unmatched junction bases numbered 7, after V lost 6 bases and J lost 9 bases. Germline V gene lookup returns CDR1 DFQATT and CDR2 SNEGSKA (reference sequence). The CDR3 DNA reads as TGCAGTGCCCCACTAGCGGGAGATGGTGAGCAGTTCTTC. The encoded protein is CSAPLAGDGEQFF.